The source of this T cell receptor (beta chain) is a study of regulatory T cells in long-lasting Graves disease (dated by TCRdb to the early 2020s). About the full investigation: Antithyroid drugs had been taken for less than 3 months by newly diagnosed Graves' disease patients. This study used TCR sequencing and RNA sequencing of peripheral blood to compare persistent Graves' disease patients against newly diagnosed Graves' disease patients. The study took place in China and was registered as a clinical trial. A total of around 35 samples underwent TCR sequencing: about 13 from persistent and roughly 20 from newly diagnosed Graves' disease patients. Results the study describes overall, beyond this receptor: Persistent disease showed preferential use of TRBV28, TRBJ1-2 and TRBJ2-5, whereas newly diagnosed disease favored TRBV20-1 and TRBJ2-1. Patients with persistent disease shared more public clonotypes (around 2,500) than newly diagnosed patients did (about 1,000). Because the primary lesion, thyroid tissue, could not be accessed, the study looked at peripheral blood alone. Sequencing and analysis were limited to the TCR beta chain. As a limitation, the authors acknowledged that the small sample size may reduce accuracy. Compared with newly diagnosed patients, patients with persistent Graves' disease had lower TCR Shannon entropy and fewer highly expanded clones, which suggests clonal expansion.

This clonotype was seen only once. It lacks a known antigen. Base qualities are not recorded, but no much larger clone differs from it by a single base. A lone read gives weak evidence. Trimming leaves V shorter by 3 bases and J shorter by 4 bases, with the junction holding 6 bases beyond the gene matches. Including the terminal cysteine and phenylalanine, the CDR3 comprises 16 residues. The DNA shown is the 48-base CDR3, in frame from base 1. Library creation used multiplex PCR. The instrument given in TCRdb is Illumina HiSeq 4000. To build TCR beta libraries, CDR3 regions were amplified by Arm-PCR using iRepertoire HTBI primers. PCR products were gel purified before sequencing. The study's own analysis went as follows. Gene usage analysis of CDR3 amino acid clonotypes used the 60 to 75 TRBV and 11 to 15 TRBJ segments found across samples. COPE and FqMerger were used to merge the filtered high-quality paired reads into contigs. BLAST was used to align contigs to the IMGT TRBV, TRBD and TRBJ reference genes, and CDR3 was defined following IMGT. Highly expanded clones were defined as clonotypes with a frequency above 0.1%. Shannon entropy served as the measure of repertoire diversity, while the Gini coefficient captured V-J evenness. Public clonotypes were defined as clonotypes shared by more than one individual. TCRdb passed the public sequencing reads through fastp at Q25 and MiXCR, retaining productive beta sequences. All rows with the same CDR3 protein become a single entry with the most common DNA and genes. Clone size and V and J calls follow TCRdb, not the original study. The sample yields 550,000 or so distinct CDR3 sequences; about 12% were counted once. The ten top clones hold around 9.3% of the sample.

The sample's time point label, decoded: newly diagnosed GD, antithyroid drugs for less than 3 months. RNA was extracted from PBMCs in TRIzol for both TCR sequencing and RNA sequencing. The diagnosis of Graves' disease was made according to American Thyroid Association guidelines. The patients came from an endocrinology department in Xi'an, China. Each patient gave 8.5 to 9.5 milliliters of peripheral blood, collected in an EDTA anticoagulant tube. Ficoll Paque Plus density gradient separation was used to isolate PBMCs, and no further T cell sorting was done. An Agilent 2100 Bioanalyzer and agarose gel were used to check RNA quality, while a NanoDrop 2000 measured RNA concentration. These data were likewise used in another study, on T cells in Graves' hyperthyroidism and ophthalmopathy. The second source states: Stable Graves' hyperthyroidism was defined as no progression to ophthalmopathy during 18 months of follow-up. The hyperthyroidism patients were between 18 and 65 years old and newly diagnosed, with a disease duration of less than 2 months. Patients with uncontrolled infections, other autoimmune diseases, pregnancy or lactation were excluded. Diagnoses were based on clinical symptoms, serum thyroxine and TRAb, thyroid ultrasound and orbital computed tomography. The first round of RT-PCR for the TCR CDR3 was performed with the HTBI primer set and the Qiagen OneStep RT-PCR kit. Blood samples also contained most of the expanded thyroid clonotypes (frequency above 0.001), which suggests that blood repertoires may reflect thyroid immune responses. A model built on a 13 V-J signature distinguished ophthalmopathy from stable hyperthyroidism, reaching about 88% sensitivity and about 81% specificity in cross-validation and 80%/75% in testing. During validation, the model predicted progression to ophthalmopathy a median of approximately six months ahead of onset, with almost 71% sensitivity and 72% to 85% specificity. A discovery cohort of about a hundred patients, about 43 with Graves' ophthalmopathy and roughly 59 with stable Graves' hyperthyroidism, was used to find distinguishing TCR V-J signatures. Prospective prediction of ophthalmopathy was tested in an independent validation cohort of 18 to 20 hyperthyroidism patients and roughly 16 patients who later progressed to ophthalmopathy. For training and testing, the 110 or so patients in the discovery cohort were randomly divided in a 7:3 ratio. In addition, the study compared T-cell repertoires in thyroid tissue and in blood from six Graves' hyperthyroidism patients. After sampling, hyperthyroidism patients received methimazole starting at 30 mg daily, and ophthalmopathy patients received high-dose intravenous methylprednisolone. The libraries were constructed in a second round of multiplex PCR and then size-selected and purified. Paired-end sequencing of the libraries was performed with 100 bp reads on an Illumina HiSeq2000. SOAPnuke was used to process the raw data, removing reads that contained adapters or uncalled bases, had a mean Phred below 15, or lacked an exact match to the constant primer or identifier. High-quality paired reads were merged using COPE v1.2.5, and each unique nucleotide sequence was defined as a clonotype. MiTCR v1.1 was used to align the clonotypes against IMGT TRBV, TRBD and TRBJ reference segments. Only V-J combinations with frequency above 0.0001, covering roughly 99% of repertoires, were analysed. A TCS score was defined as the ratio of F50 (clonal expansion) to E x V (chaos), with BLOSUM62-based TCRdist applied between CDR3 peptides within each V-J. Welch's t-statistics and random forest reduced roughly 500 V-J features to 10 to 15, which were used in a naive Bayes classifier (R e1071). Sample size was not statistically predetermined, and blinding of investigators to group allocation was not performed. The paper describes TCR Vbeta CDR3 sequencing of 140 or so peripheral blood samples, made up of 43 ophthalmopathy patients, roughly 80 hyperthyroidism patients and about 17 progressor patients.

This TCR was recovered from a woman aged 25 to 39 with Graves disease. Donor details come from another sample of the same person, matched by shared clones. Sequences were derived from peripheral blood mononuclear cells (PBMCs), sampled at new diagnosis, from a patient treated with antithyroid drugs. This receptor chain uses TRBV12-3 or TRBV12-4 and TRBJ2-5; 12 central bases correspond to TRBD2. The CDR3 protein sequence reads: CASSFGTSGLRETQYF. The nucleotide sequence is given as TGTGCCAGCAGTTTCGGGACTAGCGGGCTCAGAGAGACCCAGTACTTC.